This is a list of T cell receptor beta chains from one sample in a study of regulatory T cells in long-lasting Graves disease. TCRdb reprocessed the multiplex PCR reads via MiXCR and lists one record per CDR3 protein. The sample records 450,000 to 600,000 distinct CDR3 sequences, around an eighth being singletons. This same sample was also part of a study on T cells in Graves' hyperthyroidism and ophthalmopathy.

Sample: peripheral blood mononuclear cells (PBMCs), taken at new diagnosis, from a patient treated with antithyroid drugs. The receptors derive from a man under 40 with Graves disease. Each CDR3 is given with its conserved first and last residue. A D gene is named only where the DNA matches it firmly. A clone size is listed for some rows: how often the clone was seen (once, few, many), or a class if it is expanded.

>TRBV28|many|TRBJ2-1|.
TGTGCCGGCACCTCGGAGGACTGGGAGCAGTTCTTC
CAGTSEDWEQFF
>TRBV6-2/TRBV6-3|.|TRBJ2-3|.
TGTGCCAGCAGGAGCCCCGCGGCGGGCACAGATACGCAGTATTTT
CASRSPAAGTDTQYF
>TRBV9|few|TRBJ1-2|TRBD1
TGTGCCAGCAGCAGGGGGCCCTCATTTAACTATGGCTACACCTTC
CASSRGPSFNYGYTF
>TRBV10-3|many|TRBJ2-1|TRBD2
TGTGCCATCCGTGCGTCGGCGGGCGGGAGGCTGTACAATGAGCAGTTCTTC
CAIRASAGGRLYNEQFF
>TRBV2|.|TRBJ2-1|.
TGTGCCAGCATCAAGGGCGCTGAGCAGTTCTTC
CASIKGAEQFF
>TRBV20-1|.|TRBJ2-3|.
TGCAGTGGGGGACAAGCACAAGATACGCAGTATTTT
CSGGQAQDTQYF
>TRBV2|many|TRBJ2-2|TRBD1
TGTGCCGGAGGGACAGGGATGGCCGGGGAGCTGTTTTTT
CAGGTGMAGELFF
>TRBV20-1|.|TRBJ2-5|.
TGCAGTGCTAGTGAGGGCTTAACGGAGACCCAGTACTTC
CSASEGLTETQYF
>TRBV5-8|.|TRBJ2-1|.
TGTGCCAGCGTTGGCTGGTCCTACAATGAGCAGTTCTTC
CASVGWSYNEQFF
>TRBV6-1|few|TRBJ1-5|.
TGTGCCAGCAGCTTCATCCCGGGAGGCAATCAGCCCCAGCATTTT
CASSFIPGGNQPQHF
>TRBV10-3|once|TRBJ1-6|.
TGTGCCATCAGTGATTTGACAGAGAATTCACCCCTCCACTTT
CAISDLTENSPLHF
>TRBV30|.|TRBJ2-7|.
TGTGCCTGGAAAGGGGCCCAAGAGCAGTACTTC
CAWKGAQEQYF
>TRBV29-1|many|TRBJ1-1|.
TGCAGCGTTGGAGTAGGGATGAACACTGAAGCTTTCTTT
CSVGVGMNTEAFF
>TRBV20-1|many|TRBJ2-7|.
TGCAGTGCCAAAGGGGCCGGATTTCGCGAGCAGTACTTC
CSAKGAGFREQYF
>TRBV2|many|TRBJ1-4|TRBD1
TGTGCCAGCAGCCGGGACAGTCGTAATGAAAAACTGTTTTTT
CASSRDSRNEKLFF
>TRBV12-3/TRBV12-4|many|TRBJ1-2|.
TGTGCCAGCAGTTCTCTTCGCGGGGCGGGAGGCTACACCTTC
CASSSLRGAGGYTF
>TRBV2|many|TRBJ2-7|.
TGTGCCAGTCTCCCCATGGGGGGAGGACTGTCCTACGAGCAGTACTTC
CASLPMGGGLSYEQYF
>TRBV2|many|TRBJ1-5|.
TGTGCCAGCACAGGGGACACGAATCAGCCCCAGCATTTT
CASTGDTNQPQHF
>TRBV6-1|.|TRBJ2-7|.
TGTGCCAGCAGTGAAGGGGCTAGGGGCGAGCAGTACTTC
CASSEGARGEQYF
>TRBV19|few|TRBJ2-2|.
TGTGCCAGTATGGGCAGGACGAACACCGGGGAGCTGTTTTTT
CASMGRTNTGELFF
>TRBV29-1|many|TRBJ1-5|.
TGCAGCGTTGGGATGTATAGCAATCAGCCCCAGCATTTT
CSVGMYSNQPQHF
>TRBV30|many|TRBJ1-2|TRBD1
TGTGCCTGGAGACAGGGGGATGGCTACACCTTC
CAWRQGDGYTF
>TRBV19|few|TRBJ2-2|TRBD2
TGTGCCAGTAGTCTTAGCGGGAGGGCCTTCGGGGAGCTGTTTTTT
CASSLSGRAFGELFF
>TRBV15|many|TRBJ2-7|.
TGTGCCACCAGCAGAGACAGCTACGAGCAGTACTTC
CATSRDSYEQYF
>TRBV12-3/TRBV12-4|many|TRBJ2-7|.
TGTGCCAGCAGCTCACCGGGACGAGAATTATACGAGCAGTACTTC
CASSSPGRELYEQYF
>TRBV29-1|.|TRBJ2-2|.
TGCAGCGTTTCCACCGGGGAGCTGTTTTTT
CSVSTGELFF
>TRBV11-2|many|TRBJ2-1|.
TGTGCCAGCAGCGCTTGGGAATCCCGCCCATACAATGAGCAGTTCTTC
CASSAWESRPYNEQFF
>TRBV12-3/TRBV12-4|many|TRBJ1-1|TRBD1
TGTGCCAGCAGTTTCTTGACAGGGACTGAAGCTTTCTTT
CASSFLTGTEAFF
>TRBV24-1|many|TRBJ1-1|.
TGTGCCACCAGTGTATCCAGGGAGTACTTCTTT
CATSVSREYFF
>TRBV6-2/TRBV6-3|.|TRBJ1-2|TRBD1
TGTGCCAGCACCAGAGACAGGGGGATCTATGGCTACACCTTC
CASTRDRGIYGYTF
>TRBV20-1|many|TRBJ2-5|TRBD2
TGCAGTGCTAGCTTAGCGGGAGCGGGAGAGACCCAGTACTTC
CSASLAGAGETQYF
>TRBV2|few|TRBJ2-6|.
TGTGCCAGCAGTGATGGGGGGACTGGGGCCAACGTCCTGACTTTC
CASSDGGTGANVLTF
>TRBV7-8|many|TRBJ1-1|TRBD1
TGTGCCAGCAGCAAGGACAGGAACTCCGGAGCTTTCTTT
CASSKDRNSGAFF
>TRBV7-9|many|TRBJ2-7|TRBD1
TGTGCCAGCAGCCGAGTTGGGGGACAGGGCTCCAACGAGCAGTACTTC
CASSRVGGQGSNEQYF
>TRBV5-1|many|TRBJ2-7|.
TGCGCCAGCAGCTTTGCTGGAGGAGTACAAACCTACGAGCAGTACTTC
CASSFAGGVQTYEQYF
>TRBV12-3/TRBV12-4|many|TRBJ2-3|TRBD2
TGTGCCACCAAAAGGACTAGCGGGGGGAGCACAGATACGCAGTATTTT
CATKRTSGGSTDTQYF
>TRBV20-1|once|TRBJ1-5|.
TGCAGTGCTAGAGATCCCAGGGTCTTGGATCAGCCCCAGCATTTT
CSARDPRVLDQPQHF
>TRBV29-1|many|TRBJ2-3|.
TGCAGCGCCGTGACCGGGTCCTCCCGCACAGATACGCAGTATTTT
CSAVTGSSRTDTQYF
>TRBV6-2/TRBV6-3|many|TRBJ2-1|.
TGTGCCAGCAGGTCCAGGCCCCATGAGCAGTTCTTC
CASRSRPHEQFF
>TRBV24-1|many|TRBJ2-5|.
TGTGCCACCAGTGAGCCGGGGGGCACTGAGACCCAGTACTTC
CATSEPGGTETQYF
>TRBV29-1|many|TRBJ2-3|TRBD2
TGCAGCGTTCACGTTAGGCGGGCGGGGGAGGAAGATACGCAGTATTTT
CSVHVRRAGEEDTQYF
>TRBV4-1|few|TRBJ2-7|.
TGCGCCAGCAGCCAAGGTGAAGGAGGGGACTACGAGCAGTACTTC
CASSQGEGGDYEQYF
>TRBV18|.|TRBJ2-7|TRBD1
TGTGCCGGCTCACCAGGGACAGGGGTTCACGAGCAGTACTTC
CAGSPGTGVHEQYF
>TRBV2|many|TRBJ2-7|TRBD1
TGTGCCAGCGGGCAGGGGGCCGGCGAGCAGTACTTC
CASGQGAGEQYF
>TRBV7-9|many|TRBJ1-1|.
TGTGCCAGCACCCTAGCGAACACTGAAGCTTTCTTT
CASTLANTEAFF
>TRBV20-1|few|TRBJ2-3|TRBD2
TGCAGTGCACGGCGGGAGGCAGATACGCAGTATTTT
CSARREADTQYF
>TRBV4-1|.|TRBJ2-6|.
TGCGCCAGCAGCCAAGATTGGGCAGGGGCTTTCTCTGGGGCCAACGTCCTGACTTTC
CASSQDWAGAFSGANVLTF
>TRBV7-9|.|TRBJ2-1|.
TGTGCCAGCAGCGCGGCAGCCTACAATGAGCAGTTCTTC
CASSAAAYNEQFF
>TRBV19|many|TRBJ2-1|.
TGTGCCAGTAGTATCCCTAGTATAGGCAATGAGCAGTTCTTC
CASSIPSIGNEQFF
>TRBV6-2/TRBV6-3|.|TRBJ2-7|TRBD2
TGTGCCAGCAGTTCAGGACTAGCGGGAGAATTTAACGAGCAGTACTTC
CASSSGLAGEFNEQYF
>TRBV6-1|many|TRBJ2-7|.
TGTGCCAGCAAGACTGGGGGAGGCATCTCCTACGAGCAGTACTTC
CASKTGGGISYEQYF
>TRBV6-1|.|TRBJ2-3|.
TGTGCCAGCAGTACAGCCTTGGGAGGAGATACGCAGTATTTT
CASSTALGGDTQYF